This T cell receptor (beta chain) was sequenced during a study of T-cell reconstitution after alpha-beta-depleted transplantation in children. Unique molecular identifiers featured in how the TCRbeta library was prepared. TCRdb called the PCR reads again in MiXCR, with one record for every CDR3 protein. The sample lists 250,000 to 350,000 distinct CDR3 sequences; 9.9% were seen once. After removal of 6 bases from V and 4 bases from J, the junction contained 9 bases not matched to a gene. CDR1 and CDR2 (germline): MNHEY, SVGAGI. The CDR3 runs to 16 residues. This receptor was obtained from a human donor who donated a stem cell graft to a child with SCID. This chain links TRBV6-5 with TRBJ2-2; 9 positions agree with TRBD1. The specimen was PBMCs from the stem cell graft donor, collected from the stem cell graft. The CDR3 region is CASSYIQGAGTGELFF. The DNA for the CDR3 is TGTGCCAGCAGCTACATACAGGGGGCGGGCACCGGGGAGCTGTTTTTT.